The T cell receptor beta chain described here comes from a study of beta chain features in type 1 diabetes (dated by TCRdb to the late 2010s). For context, the study as a whole: Mean age, gender distribution, total cell number and subset yield did not differ between patients and healthy donors. Regulatory and stem cell-like memory subsets were isolated from only 8 patients and about 8 healthy donors, whereas naive and central memory subsets came from all 30 or so donors. The study compared TCRB repertoires of sorted circulating CD4+ T cell subsets between recently diagnosed type 1 diabetes patients and matched healthy donors. Across all samples, approximately 100 million sorted cells were examined, and cell number per subset correlated strongly with RNA yield. The research as a whole found: Only small numbers of individuals were included in the HLA sub-analyses, which left unresolved whether HLA type had any influence on TCRB rearrangement. Sequencing cDNA rather than genomic DNA could over-represent highly expressing activated cells, although activation and CD3 levels did not differ between groups. In all four CD4+ subsets, TCRB CDR3 length was moderately but significantly shorter in type 1 diabetes patients. PCR may preferentially amplify shorter templates, but because patient and control samples were amplified and corrected together, any resulting skew would affect both groups equally. Fewer insertions and more nucleotide deletions at VDJ recombination sites were observed in patients with type 1 diabetes, implying thymic rearrangement abnormalities. Naive, central memory and regulatory TCRB repertoires appeared more similar among patients than among healthy donors.

This clone was seen a few times. Its antigen target is currently unknown. No base quality information exists; no much larger clone differs at one position. From each donor, a single peripheral blood sample of about 116 mL on average was drawn into heparinised tubes. A BD FACSAria II was used to sort naive, central memory, regulatory and stem cell-like memory CD4+ T cells with a panel that included CD45RO, CCR7, CD25, CD127, CD95 and CD27. Every sorted population had a purity above 98%. PBMCs were isolated right away by Lymphoprep density gradient centrifugation and were stained directly, without culture. To minimize batch effects, samples were stained and sorted in pairs, one healthy donor with one patient per experiment. The entire isolated RNA was reverse transcribed using the High Capacity cDNA Reverse Transcription Kit, and thus expressed TCRB transcripts were sequenced. Deep immunoSEQ sequencing was performed on naive, central memory and regulatory T cell samples, with an average of roughly 4 million total reads per sample. After sorted cells were lysed in RLT buffer, RNA was extracted with DNase-treated RNeasy Micro or Mini kits, with the choice depending on cell number. To prevent cross-contamination, each cell subset was processed individually, whereas patient and healthy donor samples were processed jointly. Using the immunoSEQ multiplex PCR, TCRB sequences were amplified from cDNA into 87-bp fragments spanning the CDR3 region. Sequencing of the amplicons was done on the Illumina HiSeq platform. The authors' analysis ran thus. PCR bias was corrected computationally using synthetic template baselines, and reads within Hamming distance 2 were collapsed, with unmergeable singletons discarded. Reads were aligned against IMGT to assign V, D and J genes, CDR3 length and insertions or deletions at six rearrangement sites. Within each subset, clonotype counts were normalized to sorted cell number, and only after that were true diversity and Gini coefficients computed with the tcR R package. The overlap coefficient, calculated on TCRB nucleotide sequences, was used to quantify repertoire sharing. Entries here come from immuneACCESS through TCRdb and include only in-frame sequences with V and J called. Some clones fail to appear in such tables; in the studies checked, an unresolved V gene covers under half of the shortfall, and the cause of the remainder is unknown. The DNA gave D and trimming, while V, J and clone size come from that table. The sample data list around 40,000 clones, and approximately 72% of these were observed just once. The ten largest clones take up roughly 2.1% of the sample.

Measured from the cysteine to the phenylalanine, the CDR3 is 15 residues long. The read is trimmed to its CDR3 DNA, 45 bases read in frame from base 1. The germline ends are 21 bases apart after V is trimmed by 0 bases and J by 15 bases. Via the germline V gene (reference sequence), CDR1 is LNHNV and CDR2 YYDKDF. Recombination joined TRBV15 with TRBJ1-3; TRBD1 might be the D gene, on 5 matching bases. This TCR was recovered from a woman between 18 and 29 years old with type 1 diabetes. Sequenced sample: Tregs from blood. Read against the paper, the sample's cell subset or site label means: regulatory CD4+ T cells. CDR3 loop: CATSRDRSGFAGPYF. The DNA sequence follows: TGTGCCACCAGCAGAGATAGATCAGGGTTCGCCGGGCCATATTTT.